A single T cell receptor (beta chain) is shown here with its context. The antigen remains undetermined. This entry belongs to a study of beta chain features in type 1 diabetes. This CDR3 is built from 15 residues. The ends were cut back, 1 base at V and 4 bases at J, with 12 bases in the middle. Germline values: CDR1 SGHDN, CDR2 FVKESK. General observations from the study: A greater similarity of naive, central memory and Treg TCRB repertoires was seen among patients than among healthy donors. Fewer junction insertions and more nucleotide deletions appeared in type 1 diabetes patients.

Expressed TCRB transcripts got sequenced, as all isolated RNA was reverse transcribed. For naive, central memory and regulatory T cell samples, reads averaged approximately 3.9 million. The protocol was immunoSEQ multiplex PCR, while the TCRdb copy is restricted to in-frame clones and leaves out a portion. The repertoire consists of around 200,000 clones, with about 13% occurring once and the leading ten covering about 0.59%. The TCR originated in a woman aged 18-29 years in good health. The sample was central memory CD4+ T cells from blood. The chain combines TRBV14 with TRBJ2-3, with D tentatively TRBD1 (5 bases). DNA of the CDR3: TGTGCCAGCAGCCAAGTGCACAGGAACCCAGATACGCAGTATTTT. Translation: CASSQVHRNPDTQYF.